Following are 19 T cell receptor beta chains from one sample sequenced in a study of CD8+CD57+ T cells in acquired aplastic anemia. By flow cytometry, patients selected for sequencing had shown an expansion of CD8+CD57+ cells. TCR beta VDJ and CDR3 were profiled, and genomic DNA was the template. TCRdb re-analysed the reads in MiXCR, keeping a single row per CDR3 protein. The repertoire includes about 43,000 distinct CDR3 sequences, roughly three fifths of them detected once, and roughly 60% sits in the top ten. The sequenced sample consisted of sorted CD4+, CD8+, or CD8+CD57+ T cells (not recorded which) from PBMCs. All receptors derive from a human donor with aplastic anemia.

This clonotype was seen once. In DNA form, the CDR3 reads TGTGCCAGCGGCCACACCCTGACTAGCAATCAGCCCCAGCATTTT. It codes for CASGHTLTSNQPQHF. The V call is TRBV19, the J call TRBJ1-5; D uncertain. The CDR3 sequence is 15 residues long. The V gene lost 9 bases and the J gene lost 0 bases, with 15 bases spanning the gap. CDR1 is LNHDA and CDR2 is SQIVND in the germline V gene (reference sequence).

The chain recombines TRBV24-1 with TRBJ2-7, with 7 bases fitting TRBD1. This CDR3 is 12 amino acids long. V shed 5 bases and J 3 bases; nucleotides not matched to a gene: 0. In germline, CDR1 is KGHDR, CDR2 SFDVKD. The CDR3 coding sequence is TGTGCCACCAGTGCAGGGGGCTACGAGCAGTACTTC. It yields the protein CATSAGGYEQYF.

The CDR3 protein is CASSRPRTEFVYGYTF. DNA of the CDR3: TGCGCCAGCAGCCGACCGAGGACCGAGTTCGTCTATGGCTACACCTTC. The rearrangement links TRBV10-1 to TRBJ1-2; no reliable D call. V was pared by 6 bases and J by 4 bases, with 21 bases between. This CDR3 is built from 16 residues. Germline CDR1 is WNHNN and CDR2 is SYGVQD (reference sequence).

The V call is TRBV20-1, the J call TRBJ1-5; D is possibly TRBD1 (6 bases). CDR1 is DFQATT, CDR2 SNEGSKA, per germline (reference sequence). The CDR3 has 13 residues. The CDR3 coding sequence is TGCAGAGCAGGACAGTCCAGCAATCAGCCCCAGCATTTT. Translated, it gives CRAGQSSNQPQHF.

There are a few counts of this clonotype. This may come from a read error, since a much larger clone is one base off. The chain uses TRBV5-1 and TRBJ1-5, with D maybe TRBD1 (5 bases). The V gene lost 4 bases and the J gene lost 5 bases, with 10 bases spanning the gap. Germline loops: CDR1 SGHRS, CDR2 YFSETQ. The CDR3 runs to 13 residues. CDR3 coding DNA: TGCGCCAGCAGCCTTTGGGGGGATCAGCCCCAGCATTTT. Protein: CASSLWGDQPQHF.

The J gene is TRBJ2-6, the V gene TRBV4-1; D is possibly TRBD2 (7 bases). The CDR3 length is 17 residues. The germline V gene encodes CDR1 MGHRA and CDR2 YSYEKL. Trimming removed 4 bases at V and 0 bases at J, with 13 bases between. The CDR3 region is CASSRGGLVSGANVLTF. CDR3 sequence (DNA): TGCGCCAGCAGCCGCGGGGGCCTGGTCTCTGGGGCCAACGTCCTGACTTTC.

Note on this clonotype: The junction departs from the called germline gene at one end, perhaps through a read error. The V gene is TRBV2, the J gene TRBJ1-2; D is unclear. This CDR3 has 10 residues. Germline lookup yields CDR1 SNHLY and CDR2 FYNNEI. The CDR3 here is CASSGSRLYF. The CDR3 DNA reads as TGTGCCAGCAGTGGCTCGAGATTGTACTTC.

This clonotype came up a few times. A much larger clone lies a single base off, so this may be a read error. The CDR3 sequence is CASSVGGTGSYEQYF. Here the CDR3 DNA reads TGTGCCAGCAGCGTAGGAGGGACAGGGTCCTACGAGCAGTACTTC. This chain connects TRBV9 to TRBJ2-7; the match to TRBD1 covers 9 bases. Germline V gives CDR1 SGDLS, CDR2 YYNGEE. V gave up 0 bases and J gave up 1 base; unmatched junction bases: 2. CDR3 length: 15 amino acids.

This clonotype was counted many times. CDR3 protein: CASSEVPGQGKETQYF. The CDR3 coding sequence is TGTGCCAGCAGTGAAGTGCCGGGACAGGGTAAAGAGACCCAGTACTTC. V usage is TRBV6-1 and J usage is TRBJ2-5; 9 bases are a match to TRBD1. The germline V gene encodes CDR1 MNHNS and CDR2 SASEGT. The CDR3 spans 16 residues. The junction had 6 bases not matched to a gene; V was cut back by 1 base and J by 3 bases.

The chain carries TRBV7-6 and TRBJ2-5, with 8 bases that match TRBD1. The trim removed 4 bases at V and 2 bases at J, leaving 9 bases unmatched. The CDR3 loop spans 16 amino acids. In germline, CDR1 is SGHVS, CDR2 FNYEAQ. The CDR3 region is CASSSQTHRGQETQYF. The CDR3 coding sequence is TGTGCCAGCAGCTCGCAGACTCACAGGGGGCAAGAGACCCAGTACTTC.

A note on this clonotype: A much larger clonotype is one base distant, so this may be a read error. The chain links TRBV28 to TRBJ2-7, with TRBD1 identical over 8 bases. The CDR3 is 18 amino acids. V lost 7 bases, J lost 4 bases, and 21 bases stayed unmatched. CDR1 MDHEN and CDR2 SYDVKM come from the germline V gene. DNA of the CDR3: TGTGCCAGCACCCCTTTGGGGTTGGGGGGACAGGTGGCTTACGAGCAGTACTTC. Protein: CASTPLGLGGQVAYEQYF.

V is TRBV7-9 and J is TRBJ2-5; D might be TRBD1 (5 bases). Deletions cut 0 bases from V and 1 base from J, with 9 bases between. The germline V gene has CDR1 SEHNR and CDR2 FQNEAQ (reference sequence). The CDR3 runs 15 residues. CDR3 residues: CASSLALTGQETQYF. The CDR3 DNA is TGTGCCAGCAGCTTAGCCCTAACAGGCCAAGAGACCCAGTACTTC.

This clonotype was seen at least ten times. One end of the junction fails to match germline, which may point to a read error. The rearrangement links TRBV11-2 to TRBJ2-3; 7 positions agree with TRBD2. Germline assignment: CDR1 SGHAT and CDR2 FQNNGV. This CDR3 has 13 residues. CDR3 nucleotides: TGTGCCAGCAGCACGACTAGCACGGATACGCAGTATTTT. Translated: CASSTTSTDTQYF.

The rearrangement joins TRBV10-3 to TRBJ1-2, with TRBD1 identical over 9 bases. The CDR3 covers 15 residues. Germline lookup yields CDR1 ENHRY and CDR2 SYGVKD. V was clipped by 0 bases and J by 5 bases; unmatched bases: 4. CDR3 sequence reads: CAISESVGQGYGYTF. In nucleotides, the CDR3 is TGTGCCATCAGTGAGTCGGTGGGACAGGGATATGGCTACACCTTC.

The chain joins TRBV2 to TRBJ1-6, with 9 bases that match TRBD1. V was clipped by 4 bases and J by 9 bases; unmatched bases: 4. The CDR3 length is 14 residues. Looked up from germline, CDR1 is SNHLY and CDR2 is FYNNEI. Here the CDR3 reads CASSGPGQGSPLHF. The CDR3, as DNA: TGTGCCAGCAGTGGACCGGGACAGGGTTCACCCCTCCACTTT.

In nucleotides, the CDR3 is TGCGCCAGCAGCAGCTTAATTCCTGTTTCTAGCACAGATACGCAGTATTTT. This codes for CASSSLIPVSSTDTQYF. V gene TRBV5-1 combines with J gene TRBJ2-3; D not certain. Germline lookup yields CDR1 SGHRS and CDR2 YFSETQ. The CDR3 length is 17 residues. Trimming took off 4 bases at V and 0 bases at J, with 18 bases between the two ends.

This clonotype was seen at least ten times. V usage is TRBV7-2 and J usage is TRBJ2-7; D perhaps matches TRBD1 (6 bases). V was trimmed by 1 base and J by 2 bases, leaving 12 bases between them. The CDR3 has 15 amino acids. CDR1 is SGHTA and CDR2 is FQGNSA in the germline V gene. CDR3 sequence reads: CASSLVQGKPYEQYF. DNA for the CDR3: TGTGCCAGCAGCTTAGTACAGGGAAAGCCCTACGAGCAGTACTTC.

The chain couples TRBV7-2 to TRBJ1-2; D ambiguous. The CDR3 is 15 amino acids. V dropped 4 bases and J dropped 9 bases, with 21 bases sitting between them. Germline CDR1 SGHTA, CDR2 FQGNSA. This chain's CDR3 is CASSSNDRRRFSYTF. The CDR3 coding sequence is TGTGCCAGCAGCTCTAACGATAGGAGGCGTTTCAGCTACACCTTC.

The sample holds one count of this clonotype. The chain recombines TRBV20-1 with TRBJ2-3; 10 positions agree with TRBD2. The V gene end was trimmed by 5 bases and the J gene end by 2 bases; junction bases not matched to a gene: 7. Germline CDR1 DFQATT, CDR2 SNEGSKA (reference sequence). The CDR3 consists of 15 residues. CDR3 sequence: CSAAVAGGFTDTQYF. The CDR3 DNA reads TGCAGTGCTGCCGTAGCGGGGGGTTTCACAGATACGCAGTATTTT.